This record looks at one TCR beta chain sequence and its context. CDR1 and CDR2 from the germline V gene are SGHRS and YFSETQ. The CDR3 spans 15 residues. Trimming removed 2 bases at V and 4 bases at J, with 15 bases between. This record belongs to a study of blood T cell repertoires in COVID-19. The authors' processing: Reference gene primer amplification in the assay estimated nucleated cell counts. Here immunoSEQ multiplex PCR was the method, and the copy in TCRdb shows in-frame clones only, minus some. V, J and clone size are taken as reported in that table, and D and trimming were inferred from the DNA itself. The sample yields approximately 25,000 clones, around three quarters seen once.

The sample comprised peripheral blood. The receptor comes from a woman older than 75 with acute or convalescent COVID-19. V usage is TRBV5-1 and J usage is TRBJ2-5; a weak D match, TRBD1 (8 bases). The CDR3 reads CASSFATGEGETQYF. In DNA form, the CDR3 reads TGCGCCAGCAGCTTCGCGACAGGGGAGGGAGAGACCCAGTACTTC.